This T cell receptor beta chain was sequenced during a study of CD8+CD57+ T cells in acquired aplastic anemia. Genomic DNA, serving as template, underwent TCR beta VDJ and CDR3 profiling. A single record per CDR3 protein comes from TCRdb applying MiXCR to the reads. The data show about 240,000 distinct CDR3 sequences, more than 40% seen once. This clonotype was recorded once. Germline lookup yields CDR1 LGHDT and CDR2 YNNKEL (reference sequence). J lost 2 bases, V lost 1 base, and 4 bases had no gene match. The length of the CDR3 is 17 residues. Previously, flow cytometry had revealed CD8+CD57+ cell expansion in the patients chosen for sequencing.

Sample: sorted CD4+, CD8+, or CD8+CD57+ T cells (not recorded which) from PBMCs. The chain couples TRBV3-1 to TRBJ2-3; 12 positions match TRBD2. This TCR came from a human donor with aplastic anemia. The CDR3 DNA is TGTGCCAGCAGCCAAGGACTAGCGGGGGATTACACAGATACGCAGTATTTT. Encoded protein: CASSQGLAGDYTDTQYF.